These 8 T cell receptor beta chains were all obtained from the same sample, sequenced in a study of blood T cell repertoires in COVID-19. TCRdb's table, derived via immunoSEQ multiplex PCR, lists solely in-frame clones and lacks some. The sample gives fewer than 120,000 clones, around 76% of which show up once; around 3.5% is in the top ten. The source material was peripheral blood. The receptor source for this set is a woman aged 80 or over with acute or convalescent COVID-19.

The rearrangement links TRBV18 to TRBJ1-4; a possible D gene is TRBD1 (5 bases). The CDR3 spans 16 residues. With 5 bases removed from V and 6 bases from J, the gap between germline ends came to 19 bases. CDR1 is KGHSH and CDR2 is LQKENI in the germline V gene. This CDR3 reads CASSDARTGGDEKLFF. DNA for the CDR3: TGTGCCAGCTCAGATGCGAGGACGGGGGGAGATGAAAAACTGTTTTTT.

The V gene is TRBV7-2, the J gene TRBJ2-3, with 11 bases that match TRBD2. Germline V CDR1 and CDR2: SGHTA, FQGNSA. The CDR3 totals 19 residues. J lost 1 base, V lost 2 bases, and 11 bases had no gene match. The CDR3: CASSLPGTSGSFGTDTQYF. CDR3 bases: TGTGCCAGCAGCTTACCCGGGACTAGCGGATCCTTCGGCACAGATACGCAGTATTTT.

The table lists this clone with a few counts. V is TRBV3-1 (or the pseudogene TRBV3-2) and J is TRBJ2-5; 10 nucleotides agree with TRBD2. CDR3 size: 15 residues. With 3 bases clipped from V and 5 bases from J, the junction kept 6 bases outside the gene matches. Germline CDR1 and CDR2: LGHDT and YNNKEL (reference sequence). CDR3 bases: TGTGCCAGCAGCCACCTAGCGGGAGCCCAGGAGACCCAGTACTTC. Translated: CASSHLAGAQETQYF.

J is TRBJ1-5 and V is TRBV19; D is uncertain. Trimming stripped 6 bases from V and 5 bases from J, with 14 bases between. The CDR3 is made up of 14 amino acids. Germline lookup yields CDR1 LNHDA and CDR2 SQIVND (reference sequence). CDR3 sequence: CASSPVASDQPQHF. In nucleotides, the CDR3 is TGTGCCAGTAGCCCCGTGGCCTCCGATCAGCCCCAGCATTTT.

The V and J genes are TRBV10-3 and TRBJ2-1; 8 bases are shared with TRBD2. CDR1 ENHRY and CDR2 SYGVKD come from the germline V gene. This CDR3 has 14 residues. J was trimmed by 4 bases and V by 4 bases; bases with no gene match: 3. The CDR3 DNA reads TGTGCCATCAGTGGGACTAGCTCTTACAATGAGCAGTTCTTC. Its translation is CAISGTSSYNEQFF.

This CDR3 is CASKMGAENTEAFF. CDR3 in DNA: TGTGCCAGCAAAATGGGAGCAGAGAACACTGAAGCTTTCTTT. The chain uses TRBV6-5 and TRBJ1-1; D gene unclear. CDR1 is MNHEY and CDR2 is SVGAGI in the germline V gene. Trimming removed 7 bases from V and 1 base from J, with 13 bases in between. The CDR3 spans 14 residues.

This chain connects TRBV19 to TRBJ1-2, with a possible D match to TRBD1 (5 bases). The CDR3 is 12 residues long. Between the trimmed V and J ends, which lost 8 bases and 3 bases, there was a span of 10 bases. Germline values: CDR1 LNHDA, CDR2 SQIVND (reference sequence). CDR3 residues: CASGATYYGYTF. The CDR3, as DNA: TGTGCCAGTGGGGCGACCTACTATGGCTACACCTTC.

The chain is built from TRBV9 and TRBJ1-4; D is unclear. The ends were cut back, 4 bases at V and 0 bases at J, with 7 bases in the middle. The CDR3 is 14 amino acids. From germline, CDR1 is SGDLS and CDR2 YYNGEE. The CDR3 coding sequence is TGTGCCAGCAGCCCACAAACAACTAATGAAAAACTGTTTTTT. Its protein is CASSPQTTNEKLFF.